The T cell receptor (beta chain) described here comes from a study of CD8 T cells in ankylosing spondylitis. The CDR3 spans 15 residues. The V gene end was trimmed by 4 bases and the J gene end by 7 bases; junction bases not matched to a gene: 11. The germline V gene encodes CDR1 LGHDT and CDR2 YNNKEL (reference sequence). Via MiXCR, TCRdb re-called the 5' RACE reads, giving one row per CDR3 protein. The table includes roughly 230,000 distinct CDR3 sequences, roughly 18% detected once. The gene calls are TRBV3-1 and TRBJ2-7; TRBD1 agrees at 9 bases. The origin of this receptor is a male donor with ankylosing spondylitis or in good health (not recorded which). Sequenced material: blood, either unsorted or a sorted T cell fraction (not recorded which). Here the CDR3 reads CASSPRDRDDREQYF. The CDR3 DNA reads as TGTGCCAGCAGCCCAAGGGACAGGGATGATAGGGAGCAGTACTTC.